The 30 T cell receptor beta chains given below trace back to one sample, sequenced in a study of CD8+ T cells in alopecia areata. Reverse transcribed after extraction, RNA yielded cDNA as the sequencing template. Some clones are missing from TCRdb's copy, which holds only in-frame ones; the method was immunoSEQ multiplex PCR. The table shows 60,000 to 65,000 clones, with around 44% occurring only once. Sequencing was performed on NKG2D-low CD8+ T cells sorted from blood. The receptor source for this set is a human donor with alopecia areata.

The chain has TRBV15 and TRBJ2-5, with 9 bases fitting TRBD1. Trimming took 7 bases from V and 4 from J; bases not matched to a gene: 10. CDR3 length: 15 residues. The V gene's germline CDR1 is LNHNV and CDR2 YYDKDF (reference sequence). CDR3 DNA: TGTGCCACCACCATGAGCGGACAGGGGAGAGAGACCCAGTACTTC. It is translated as CATTMSGQGRETQYF.

CDR3 sequence: CASSQGLAATYEQYF. The CDR3 DNA sequence: TGCGCCAGCAGCCAAGGACTAGCGGCTACCTACGAGCAGTACTTC. The chain recombines TRBV4-3 with TRBJ2-7; 9 bases are a match to TRBD2. Unmatched junction bases numbered 3, after V lost 1 base and J lost 2 bases. The CDR3 has 15 residues. CDR1 is LGHNA, CDR2 YSLEER, per germline.

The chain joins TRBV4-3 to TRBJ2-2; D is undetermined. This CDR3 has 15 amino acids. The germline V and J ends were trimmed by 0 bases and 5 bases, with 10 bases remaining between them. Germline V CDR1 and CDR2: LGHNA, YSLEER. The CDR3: CASSQDYTATGELFF. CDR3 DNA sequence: TGCGCCAGCAGCCAAGATTATACAGCGACCGGGGAGCTGTTTTTT.

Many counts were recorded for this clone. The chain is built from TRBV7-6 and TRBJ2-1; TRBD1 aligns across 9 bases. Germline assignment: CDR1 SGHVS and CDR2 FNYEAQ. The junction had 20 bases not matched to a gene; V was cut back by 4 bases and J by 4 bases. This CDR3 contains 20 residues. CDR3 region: CASSSPPFSVLGTGYNEQFF. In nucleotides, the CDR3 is TGTGCCAGCAGCTCCCCTCCGTTCAGTGTCTTGGGGACAGGGTACAATGAGCAGTTCTTC.

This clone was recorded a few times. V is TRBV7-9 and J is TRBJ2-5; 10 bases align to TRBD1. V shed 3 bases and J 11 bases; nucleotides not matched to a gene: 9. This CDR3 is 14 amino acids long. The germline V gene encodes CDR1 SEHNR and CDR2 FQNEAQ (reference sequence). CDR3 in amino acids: CASSFPGTGAMQYF. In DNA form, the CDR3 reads TGTGCCAGCAGCTTTCCGGGGACAGGGGCCATGCAGTACTTC.

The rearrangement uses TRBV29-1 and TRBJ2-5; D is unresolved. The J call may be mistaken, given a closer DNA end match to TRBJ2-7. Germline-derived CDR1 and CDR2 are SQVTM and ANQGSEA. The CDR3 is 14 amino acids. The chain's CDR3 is CSVEGDSPLYEQYF. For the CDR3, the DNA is TGCAGCGTTGAAGGGGATAGCCCGCTCTACGAGCAGTACTTC.

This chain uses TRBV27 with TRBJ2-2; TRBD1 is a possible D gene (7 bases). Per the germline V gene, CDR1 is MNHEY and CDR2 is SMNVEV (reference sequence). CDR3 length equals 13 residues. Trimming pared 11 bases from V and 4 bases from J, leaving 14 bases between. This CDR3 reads CAAGTAPTGELFF. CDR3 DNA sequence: TGTGCCGCGGGGACAGCTCCCACCGGGGAGCTGTTTTTT.

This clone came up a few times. The CDR3 loop is CASSPPSGYSYNEQFF. CDR3 nucleotides: TGTGCCAGCAGCCCCCCTAGCGGCTACTCCTACAATGAGCAGTTCTTC. The rearrangement joins TRBV7-9 to TRBJ2-1; the match to TRBD2 covers 7 bases. The germline CDR1 and CDR2 sequences are SEHNR and FQNEAQ (reference sequence). The CDR3 extends over 16 amino acids. Trimming took 5 bases from V and 0 from J; bases not matched to a gene: 7.

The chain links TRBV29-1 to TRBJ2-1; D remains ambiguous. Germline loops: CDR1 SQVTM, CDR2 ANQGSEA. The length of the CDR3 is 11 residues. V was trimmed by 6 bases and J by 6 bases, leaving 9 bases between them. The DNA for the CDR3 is TGCAGCGTCCCCGCCCCCAATGAGCAGTTCTTC. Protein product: CSVPAPNEQFF.

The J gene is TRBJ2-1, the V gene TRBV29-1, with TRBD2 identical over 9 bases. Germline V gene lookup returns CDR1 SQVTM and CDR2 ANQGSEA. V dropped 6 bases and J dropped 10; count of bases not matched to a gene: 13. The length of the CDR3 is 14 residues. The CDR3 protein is CSVGAGGRGREQFF. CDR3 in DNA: TGCAGCGTGGGAGCGGGAGGCCGGGGGAGGGAGCAGTTCTTC.

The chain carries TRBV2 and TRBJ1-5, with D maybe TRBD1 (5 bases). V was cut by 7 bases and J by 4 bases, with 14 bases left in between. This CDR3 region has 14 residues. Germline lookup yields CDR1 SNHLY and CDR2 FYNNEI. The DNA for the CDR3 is TGTGCCAGCACCTCAGGGCGTCCAAATCAGCCCCAGCATTTT. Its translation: CASTSGRPNQPQHF.

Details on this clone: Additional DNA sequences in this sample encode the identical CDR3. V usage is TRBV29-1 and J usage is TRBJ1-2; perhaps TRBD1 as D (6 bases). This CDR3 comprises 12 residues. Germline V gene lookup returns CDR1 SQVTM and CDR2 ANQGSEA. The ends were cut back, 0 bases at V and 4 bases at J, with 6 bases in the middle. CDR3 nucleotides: TGCAGCGTTGAAGACAGGGGCTATGGCTACACCTTC. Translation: CSVEDRGYGYTF.

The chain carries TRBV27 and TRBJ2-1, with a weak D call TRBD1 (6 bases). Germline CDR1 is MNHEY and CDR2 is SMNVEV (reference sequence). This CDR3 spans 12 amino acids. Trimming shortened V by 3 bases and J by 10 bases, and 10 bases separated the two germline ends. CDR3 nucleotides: TGTGCCAGCAGTTTCAGGGGACGGGAGCAGTTCTTC. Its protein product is CASSFRGREQFF.

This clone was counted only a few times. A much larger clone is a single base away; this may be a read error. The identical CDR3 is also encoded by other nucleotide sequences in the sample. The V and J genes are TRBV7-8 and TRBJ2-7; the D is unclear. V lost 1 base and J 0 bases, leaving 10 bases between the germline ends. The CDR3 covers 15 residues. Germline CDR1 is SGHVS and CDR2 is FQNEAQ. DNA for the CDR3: TGTGCCAGCAGCTTAGAGGGCGGCAGCTCCTACGAGCAGTACTTC. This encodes CASSLEGGSSYEQYF.

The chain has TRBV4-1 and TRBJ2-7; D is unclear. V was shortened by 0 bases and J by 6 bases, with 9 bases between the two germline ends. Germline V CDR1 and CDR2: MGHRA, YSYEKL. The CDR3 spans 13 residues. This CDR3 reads CASSQDLGSEQYF. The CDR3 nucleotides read TGCGCCAGCAGCCAAGATCTGGGTAGCGAGCAGTACTTC.

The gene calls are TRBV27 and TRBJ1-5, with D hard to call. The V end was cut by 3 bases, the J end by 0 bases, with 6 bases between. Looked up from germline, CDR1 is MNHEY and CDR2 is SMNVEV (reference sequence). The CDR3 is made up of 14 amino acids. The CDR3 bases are TGTGCCAGCAGTTTTGCGTATAGCAATCAGCCCCAGCATTTT. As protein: CASSFAYSNQPQHF.

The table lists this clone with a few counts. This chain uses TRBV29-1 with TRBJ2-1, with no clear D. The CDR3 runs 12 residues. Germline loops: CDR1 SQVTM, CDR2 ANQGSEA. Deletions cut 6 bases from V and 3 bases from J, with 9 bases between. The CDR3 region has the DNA TGCAGCGTGCCTGACCGCTACAATGAGCAGTTCTTC. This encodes CSVPDRYNEQFF.

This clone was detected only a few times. The CDR3 is CSVVPNTEAFF. DNA of the CDR3: TGCAGCGTTGTCCCGAACACTGAAGCTTTCTTT. The V gene is TRBV29-1, the J gene TRBJ1-1; D gene uncertain. Trimming left V 4 bases short and J 1 base short, with 4 bases between. Germline V CDR1 and CDR2: SQVTM, ANQGSEA. The CDR3 consists of 11 residues.

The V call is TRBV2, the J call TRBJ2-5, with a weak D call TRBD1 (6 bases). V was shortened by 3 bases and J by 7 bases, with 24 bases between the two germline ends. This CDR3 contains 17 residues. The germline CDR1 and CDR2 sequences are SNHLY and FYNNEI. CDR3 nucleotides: TGTGCCAGCAGTGAGACCCTGGACAGCCGACGAGGGGTGACCCAGTACTTC. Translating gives CASSETLDSRRGVTQYF.

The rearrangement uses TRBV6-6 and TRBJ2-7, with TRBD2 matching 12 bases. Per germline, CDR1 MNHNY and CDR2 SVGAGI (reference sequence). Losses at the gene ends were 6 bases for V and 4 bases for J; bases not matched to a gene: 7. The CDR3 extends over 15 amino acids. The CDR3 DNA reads TGTGCCAGCAGGCGACTAGCGGGAGAGGCTTACGAGCAGTACTTC. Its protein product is CASRRLAGEAYEQYF.

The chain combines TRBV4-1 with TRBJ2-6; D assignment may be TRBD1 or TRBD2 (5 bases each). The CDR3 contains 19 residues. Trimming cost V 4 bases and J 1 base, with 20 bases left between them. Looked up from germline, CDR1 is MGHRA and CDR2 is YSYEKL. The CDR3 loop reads CASSRAPGRSGSGANVLTF. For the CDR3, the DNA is TGCGCCAGCAGCCGGGCTCCGGGACGGAGCGGATCTGGGGCCAACGTCCTGACTTTC.

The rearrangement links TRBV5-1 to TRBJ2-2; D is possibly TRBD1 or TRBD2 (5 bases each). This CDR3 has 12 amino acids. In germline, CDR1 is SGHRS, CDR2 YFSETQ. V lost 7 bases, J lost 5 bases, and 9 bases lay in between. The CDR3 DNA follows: TGCGCCAGCCTAGAGGGGACCGGGGAGCTGTTTTTT. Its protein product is CASLEGTGELFF.

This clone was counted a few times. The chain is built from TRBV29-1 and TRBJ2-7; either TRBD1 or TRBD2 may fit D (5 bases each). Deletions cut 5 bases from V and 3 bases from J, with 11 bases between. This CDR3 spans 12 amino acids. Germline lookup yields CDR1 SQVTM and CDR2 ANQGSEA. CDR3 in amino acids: CSVLGADYEQYF. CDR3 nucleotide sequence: TGCAGCGTTCTCGGGGCCGACTACGAGCAGTACTTC.

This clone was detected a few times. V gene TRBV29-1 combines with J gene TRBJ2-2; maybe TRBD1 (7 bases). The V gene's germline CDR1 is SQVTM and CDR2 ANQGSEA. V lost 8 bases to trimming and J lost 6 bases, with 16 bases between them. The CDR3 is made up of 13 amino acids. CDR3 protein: CSLRTGGSGELFF. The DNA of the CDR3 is TGCAGCCTGCGGACAGGAGGGTCCGGGGAGCTGTTTTTT.

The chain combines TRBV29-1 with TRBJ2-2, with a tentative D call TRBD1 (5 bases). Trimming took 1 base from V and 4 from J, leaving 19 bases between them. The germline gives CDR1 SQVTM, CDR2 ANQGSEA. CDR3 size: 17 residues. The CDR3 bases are TGCAGCGTTGAAGTCCAGGGTAGCAGAAACCCCACCGGGGAGCTGTTTTTT. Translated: CSVEVQGSRNPTGELFF.

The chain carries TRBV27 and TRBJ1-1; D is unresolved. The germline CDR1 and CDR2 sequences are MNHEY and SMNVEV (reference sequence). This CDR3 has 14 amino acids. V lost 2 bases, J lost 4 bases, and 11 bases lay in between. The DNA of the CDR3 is TGTGCCAGCAGTTTACGCACCGATGGCACTGAAGCTTTCTTT. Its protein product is CASSLRTDGTEAFF.

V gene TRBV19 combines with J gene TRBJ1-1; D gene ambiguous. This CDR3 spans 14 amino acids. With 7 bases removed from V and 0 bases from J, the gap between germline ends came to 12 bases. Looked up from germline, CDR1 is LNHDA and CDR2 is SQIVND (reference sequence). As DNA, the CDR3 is TGTGCCAGTACCCTCGGTCTCATGAACACTGAAGCTTTCTTT. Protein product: CASTLGLMNTEAFF.

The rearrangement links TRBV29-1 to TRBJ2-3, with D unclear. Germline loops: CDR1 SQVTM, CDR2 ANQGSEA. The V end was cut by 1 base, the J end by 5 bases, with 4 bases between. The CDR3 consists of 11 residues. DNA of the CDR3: TGCAGCGTTGAAGGAGGAGATACGCAGTATTTT. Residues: CSVEGGDTQYF.

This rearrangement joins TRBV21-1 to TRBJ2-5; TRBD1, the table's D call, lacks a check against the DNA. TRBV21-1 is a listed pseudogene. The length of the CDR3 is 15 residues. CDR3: CASSIGADRQETQYF. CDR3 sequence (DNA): TGTGCCAGCAGCATAGGGGCCGACAGACAAGAGACCCAGTACTTC.

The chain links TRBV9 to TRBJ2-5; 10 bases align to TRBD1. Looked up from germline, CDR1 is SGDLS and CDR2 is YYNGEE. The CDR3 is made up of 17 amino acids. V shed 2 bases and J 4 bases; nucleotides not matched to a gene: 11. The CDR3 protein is CASSVHSDRGRGETQYF. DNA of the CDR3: TGTGCCAGCAGCGTTCATAGTGACAGGGGGCGCGGAGAGACCCAGTACTTC.